This TCR beta chain was retrieved from a study of cytomegalovirus exposure and HLA in healthy donors. On the study more broadly: Ancestry clustering placed around four fifths of more than 350 genotyped donors in the Caucasian-associated cluster.

Remarks on this clone: Its matching antigen is unknown.

Study-level points and caveats: After further analysis at a later stage, 15,000 to 20,000 TCR beta sequences were associated with HLA alleles at 0.05 false discovery rate. Across all donors, roughly uniform sequencing depth was an assumption of the presence/absence analyses.

CDR1 GTSNPN and CDR2 SVGIG come from the germline V gene (reference sequence). This CDR3 contains 14 residues. Trimming cost V 6 bases and J 2 bases; bases outside gene matches: 8. Vbeta (60) and Jbeta (13) primers were used in the PCR. The assay was immunoSEQ multiplex PCR, and TCRdb's table has in-frame clones only and misses some. The table shows 140,000 to 150,000 clones, with roughly 80% occurring only once. The sequenced material came from PBMCs. The TCR comes from a woman in her 40s in good health and CMV-seropositive. The rearrangement joins TRBV30 to TRBJ2-5; 8 nucleotides match TRBD2. The CDR3 nucleotides are TGTGCCTGTCGGAGTCTAGCGGGTCAAGAGACCCAGTACTTC. This encodes CACRSLAGQETQYF.